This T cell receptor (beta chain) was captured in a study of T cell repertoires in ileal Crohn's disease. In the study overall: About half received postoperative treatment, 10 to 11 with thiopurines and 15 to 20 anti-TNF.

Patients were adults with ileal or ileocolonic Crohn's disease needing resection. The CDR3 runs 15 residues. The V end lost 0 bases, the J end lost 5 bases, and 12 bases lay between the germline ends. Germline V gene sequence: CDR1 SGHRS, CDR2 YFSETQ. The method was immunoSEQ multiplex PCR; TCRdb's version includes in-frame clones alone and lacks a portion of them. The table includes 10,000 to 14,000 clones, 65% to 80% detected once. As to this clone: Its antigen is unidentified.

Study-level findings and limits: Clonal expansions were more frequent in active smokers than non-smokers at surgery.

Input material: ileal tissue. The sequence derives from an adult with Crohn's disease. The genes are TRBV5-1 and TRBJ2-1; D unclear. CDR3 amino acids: CASSLALTKNNEQFF. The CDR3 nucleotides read TGCGCCAGCAGCTTGGCCCTTACTAAAAACAATGAGCAGTTCTTC.